The clone carrying this T cell receptor (beta chain) was recorded only once. The germline gives CDR1 LGHNA, CDR2 YNFKEQ. Trimming stripped 0 bases from V and 0 bases from J, with 9 bases between. This CDR3 comprises 17 residues. Produced via immunoSEQ multiplex PCR; TCRdb's table is partial and in-frame only. The table lists some 150,000 clones, 84% of them singletons, with 1.5% to 2% in the top ten. These data belong to a study of blood T cell repertoires in COVID-19. V is TRBV4-2 and J is TRBJ1-6; D unclear. The receptor's source is a woman under 30 who had been exposed to COVID-19. Sample: PBMCs or T cells enriched from blood (not recorded which). DNA for the CDR3: TGTGCCAGCAGCCAAGATCTAACTAGCTCCTATAATTCACCCCTCCACTTT. Its translation: CASSQDLTSSYNSPLHF.